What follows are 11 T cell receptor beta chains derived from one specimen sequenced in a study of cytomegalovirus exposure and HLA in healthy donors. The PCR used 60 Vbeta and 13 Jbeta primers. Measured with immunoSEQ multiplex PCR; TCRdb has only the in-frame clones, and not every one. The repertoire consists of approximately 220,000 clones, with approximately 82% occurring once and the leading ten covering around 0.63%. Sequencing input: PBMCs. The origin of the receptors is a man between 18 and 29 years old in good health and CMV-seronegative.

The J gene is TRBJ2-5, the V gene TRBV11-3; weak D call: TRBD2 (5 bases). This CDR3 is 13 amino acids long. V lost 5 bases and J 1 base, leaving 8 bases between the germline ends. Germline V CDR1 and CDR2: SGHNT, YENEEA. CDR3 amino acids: CASSLGSQETQYF. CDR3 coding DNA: TGTGCCAGCAGCCTGGGGAGCCAAGAGACCCAGTACTTC.

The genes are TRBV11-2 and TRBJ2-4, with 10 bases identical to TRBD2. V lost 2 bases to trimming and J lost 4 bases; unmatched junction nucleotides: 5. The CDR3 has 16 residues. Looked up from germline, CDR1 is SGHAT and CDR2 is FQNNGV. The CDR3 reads CASSLPAGGPKNIQYF. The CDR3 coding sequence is TGTGCCAGCAGCTTACCAGCGGGAGGGCCGAAAAACATTCAGTACTTC.

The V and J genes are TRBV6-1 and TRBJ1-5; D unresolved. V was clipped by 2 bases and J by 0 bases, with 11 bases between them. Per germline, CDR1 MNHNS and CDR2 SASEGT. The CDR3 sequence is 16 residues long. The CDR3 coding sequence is TGTGCCAGCAGTGAACGTGTCGGGAATAGCAATCAGCCCCAGCATTTT. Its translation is CASSERVGNSNQPQHF.

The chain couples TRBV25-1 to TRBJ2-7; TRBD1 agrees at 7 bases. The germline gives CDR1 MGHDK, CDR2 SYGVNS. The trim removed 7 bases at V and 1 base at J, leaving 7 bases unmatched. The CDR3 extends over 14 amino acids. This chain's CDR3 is CASNRDSLSYEQYF. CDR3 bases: TGTGCCAGCAATCGGGACAGTCTTTCCTACGAGCAGTACTTC.

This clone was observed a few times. Here the CDR3 DNA reads TGTGCCAGCAGCTTAGTAGCGGACGGGGTGAATACGCAGTATTTT. Residues: CASSLVADGVNTQYF. The rearrangement joins TRBV7-8 to TRBJ2-3, with D perhaps matching TRBD2 (6 bases). The CDR3 sequence is 15 residues long. CDR1 and CDR2 (germline): SGHVS, FQNEAQ. V lost 1 base, J lost 7 bases, and 15 bases lay in between.

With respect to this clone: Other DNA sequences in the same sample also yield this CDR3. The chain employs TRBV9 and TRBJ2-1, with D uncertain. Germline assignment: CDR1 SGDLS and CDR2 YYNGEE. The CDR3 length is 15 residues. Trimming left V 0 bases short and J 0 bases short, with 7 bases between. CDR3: CASSVDWSSYNEQFF. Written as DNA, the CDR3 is TGTGCCAGCAGCGTAGACTGGAGCTCCTACAATGAGCAGTTCTTC.

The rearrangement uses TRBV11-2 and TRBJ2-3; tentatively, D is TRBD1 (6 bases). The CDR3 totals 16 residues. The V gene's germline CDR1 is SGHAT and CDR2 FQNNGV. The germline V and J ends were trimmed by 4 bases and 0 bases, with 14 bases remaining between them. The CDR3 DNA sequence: TGTGCCAGCAGCTCCTACAGGGCCTCTAGCACAGATACGCAGTATTTT. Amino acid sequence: CASSSYRASSTDTQYF.

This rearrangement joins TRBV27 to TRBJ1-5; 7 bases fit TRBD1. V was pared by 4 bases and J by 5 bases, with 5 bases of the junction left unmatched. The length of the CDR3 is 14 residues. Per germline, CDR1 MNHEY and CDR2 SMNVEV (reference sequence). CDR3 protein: CASSWTGTYQPQHF. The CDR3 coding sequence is TGTGCCAGCAGTTGGACAGGCACATATCAGCCCCAGCATTTT.

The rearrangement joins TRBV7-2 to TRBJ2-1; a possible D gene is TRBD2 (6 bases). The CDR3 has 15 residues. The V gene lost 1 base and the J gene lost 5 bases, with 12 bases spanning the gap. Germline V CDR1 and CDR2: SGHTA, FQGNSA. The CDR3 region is CASSLGRGLDNEQFF. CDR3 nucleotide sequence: TGTGCCAGCAGCTTAGGGCGGGGACTCGACAATGAGCAGTTCTTC.

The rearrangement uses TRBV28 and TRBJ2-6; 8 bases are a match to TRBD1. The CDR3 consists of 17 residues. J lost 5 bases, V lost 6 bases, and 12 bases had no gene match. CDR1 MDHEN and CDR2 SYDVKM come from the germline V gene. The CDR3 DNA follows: TGTGCCAGCAGGTCCCCCGGACAGGGTACCAGGGCCAACGTCCTGACTTTC. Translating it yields CASRSPGQGTRANVLTF.

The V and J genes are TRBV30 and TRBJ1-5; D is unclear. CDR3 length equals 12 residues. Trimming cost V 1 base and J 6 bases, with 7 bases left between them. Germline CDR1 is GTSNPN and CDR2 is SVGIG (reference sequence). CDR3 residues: CAWSDGFQPQHF. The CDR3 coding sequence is TGTGCCTGGAGTGACGGTTTTCAGCCCCAGCATTTT.